These T cell receptor beta chains were read from a single sample in a study of radiation and T cells in renal cell carcinoma. TCRdb's copy holds only in-frame clones and misses some; the assay was immunoSEQ multiplex PCR. The data show roughly 80,000 clones, approximately 82% seen once. The specimen comprised blood, sampled from a patient whose treatment included radiotherapy and nephrectomy. The source of these receptors is a woman aged 60-70 years with renal cell carcinoma. CDR3s include the opening cysteine and the closing phenylalanine or tryptophan. A D gene is named only where the DNA matches it firmly.

TRBJ2-2	TRBD1	TRBV5-1	TGCGCCAGCAGCTTGCTGGGACAGGAGTCGAACACCGGGGAGCTGTTTTTT	CASSLLGQESNTGELFF
TRBJ1-4	NA	TRBV7-6	TGTGCCAGCAGCTTAGAGGCTGATAATGAAAAACTGTTTTTT	CASSLEADNEKLFF
TRBJ2-1	NA	TRBV4-3	TGCGCCAGCAGCCAAGAGGGGAACTATCCCTACAATGAGCAGTTCTTC	CASSQEGNYPYNEQFF
TRBJ1-5	NA	TRBV23-1	TGCGCCCAGAGGGATGGGAGGAATCAGCCCCAGCATTTT	CAQRDGRNQPQHF
TRBJ2-2	NA	TRBV4-1	TGCGCCAGCAGCCAAGGGTCAAGTCAGGCGAACACCGGGGAGCTGTTTTTT	CASSQGSSQANTGELFF
TRBJ1-2	TRBD1	TRBV9	TGTGCCAGCAGCGCCACCCCGACAGGGGGCGCAGCCCACTATGGCTACACCTTC	CASSATPTGGAAHYGYTF
TRBJ2-7	NA	TRBV7-8	TGTGCCAGCAGCCTAACGGGACCCCGAACCCACGAGCAGTACTTC	CASSLTGPRTHEQYF
TRBJ1-1	TRBD1	TRBV6-5	TGTGCCAGCAGACATACAGGGGTGAACACTGAAGCTTTCTTT	CASRHTGVNTEAFF
TRBJ1-1	NA	TRBV19	TGTGCCAGTAGTATAGAACCCCCAGGTTTCGTGAGCACTGAAGCTTTCTTT	CASSIEPPGFVSTEAFF
TRBJ1-4	TRBD1	TRBV27	TGTGCCAGCAAAACTAGACAGGGGGCTAATGAAAAACTGTTTTTT	CASKTRQGANEKLFF
TRBJ2-5	TRBD1	TRBV2	TGTGCCAGCGCGACAGGGTTGGCAGAGACCCAGTACTTC	CASATGLAETQYF
TRBJ2-7	NA	TRBV28	TGTGCCAGCAGGGTCCTGGGGGGGCGAGCCTACGAGCAGTACTTC	CASRVLGGRAYEQYF
TRBJ2-1	NA	TRBV5-1	TGCGCCAGCAGCTTGAAGGGAGAACCCTACAATGAGCAGTTCTTC	CASSLKGEPYNEQFF
TRBJ1-2	TRBD1	TRBV11-3	TGTGCCAGCAGCTTCCGAGGACAGGAAACCTATGGCTACACCTTC	CASSFRGQETYGYTF
TRBJ2-1	NA	TRBV2	TGTGCCAGCAGTGAAACAGGGAGGAATGAGCAGTTCTTC	CASSETGRNEQFF
TRBJ1-1	NA	TRBV5-1	TGCGCCAGCAGCTTGGGCCAGGGGCGGGCTGAAGCTTTCTTT	CASSLGQGRAEAFF